The TCR beta chain described here comes from a study of vaccination and CD4 T cells after COVID-19. Across the study: Nasal swab PCR had detected SARS-CoV-2 in convalescent patients, some ten mild and one severe. Study observations and caveats: Convalescent patients displayed a median about 85% of reactive clones emerging only post-vaccination.

CDR1 LNHDA and CDR2 SQIVND come from the germline V gene (reference sequence). The CDR3 loop spans 16 amino acids. Deletions cut 5 bases from V and 0 bases from J, with 16 bases between. A few counts support this clonotype. Its specificity is not known. The Oncomine TCR Beta short-read assay was applied to DNA of cultured CD4+ T cells. Genomic DNA extraction was carried out from cultured CD4+ T cells. TCRdb called the PCR reads again in MiXCR, with one record for every CDR3 protein. The table records about 14,000 distinct CDR3 sequences, 52% of them present only once. Treatment in this sample: approximately 11-day PBMC culture with coronavirus spike peptide pools or control peptides (ViraFEST assay).

The sequence was obtained from a human donor who had recovered from COVID-19. The V gene is TRBV19, the J gene TRBJ1-1, with D perhaps TRBD1 (5 bases). Sequenced material: CD4+ T cells from blood, cultured in vitro. CDR3 region: CASSPLAGPMNTEAFF. In nucleotides, the CDR3 is TGTGCCAGTAGTCCCCTGGCGGGGCCGATGAACACTGAAGCTTTCTTT.